This T cell receptor beta chain came from a study of shared clonotypes between healthy human individuals. Findings and caveats of the study: When compared with the clonotypes that were shared by all four sorted-subset donors, the non-shared clonotypes turned out to have lower generation probabilities.

Here immunoSEQ multiplex PCR was the method, and the copy in TCRdb shows in-frame clones only, minus some. The table shows about 1 million clones, with about three quarters occurring only once. Naive CD45RA+ and memory CD45RA-negative subsets were split from CD4+ cells. About this clone: Its antigen remains unidentified. A much larger clone differs from this one at a single base, so this may be a read error. Different DNA sequences within this sample yield the same CDR3.

The sequence was obtained from a man younger than 35 in good health. Sequenced material: memory CD4+ T cells sorted from blood. Subset defined: CD45RA-negative fraction.

The CDR3 loop reads CASSLSGSTDTQYF. The DNA of the CDR3 is TGTGCCAGCAGCTTGAGCGGGAGCACAGATACGCAGTATTTT. The chain uses TRBV7-9 and TRBJ2-3; the D gene is possibly TRBD2 (6 bases). The germline V gene encodes CDR1 SEHNR and CDR2 FQNEAQ (reference sequence). The V end was cut by 3 bases, the J end by 0 bases, with 7 bases between. The CDR3 consists of 14 residues.